What follows are 14 T cell receptor beta chains derived from one specimen sequenced in a study of CD8+ T cells in alopecia areata. Noted treatment: oral pan-JAK inhibitor, 5-10 mg twice daily. Sequencing used cDNA as its template, made by extracting RNA and reverse transcribing it. Clones were sequenced by immunoSEQ multiplex PCR, and TCRdb holds only the in-frame ones, with some missing. This sample has 150,000 to 200,000 clones; about 65% occur once, and the top ten carry approximately 1.3%. Sequenced here: CD4+ T cells sorted from blood, sampled at week 49, from a patient treated with tofacitinib. The receptors come from a human donor with alopecia areata.

The rearrangement uses TRBV10-3 and TRBJ2-5; tentative D call: TRBD1 (6 bases). The ends were cut back, 10 bases at V and 2 bases at J, with 11 bases in the middle. This CDR3 has 12 residues. Germline V gives CDR1 ENHRY, CDR2 SYGVKD. The CDR3 DNA sequence: TGTGCCACCCGGGACAAACAAGAGACCCAGTACTTC. Amino acid sequence: CATRDKQETQYF.

As for this clone: The same CDR3 can be traced to other DNA sequences in this sample. V and J are TRBV7-3 and TRBJ2-2; 8 positions agree with TRBD1. The CDR3 loop spans 14 amino acids. CDR1 is SGHTA and CDR2 is FQGTGA in the germline V gene. Trimming cost V 6 bases and J 1 base; bases outside gene matches: 1. The CDR3 nucleotides read TGTGCCAGCAGAGGGACAGGGAACACCGGGGAGCTGTTTTTT. Encoded protein: CASRGTGNTGELFF.

In this sample, this clone turned up a few times. This sequence joins TRBV27 and TRBJ2-7; maybe TRBD1 (6 bases). Germline lookup yields CDR1 MNHEY and CDR2 SMNVEV (reference sequence). Trimming removed 6 bases at V and 2 bases at J, with 14 bases between. The length of the CDR3 is 14 residues. CDR3 in amino acids: CASRTSRGTYEQYF. The CDR3 DNA reads TGTGCCAGCAGAACGTCCAGGGGTACCTACGAGCAGTACTTC.

This chain connects TRBV29-1 to TRBJ1-2; D call uncertain. The V gene lost 0 bases and the J gene lost 10 bases, with 6 bases spanning the gap. CDR1 is SQVTM, CDR2 ANQGSEA, per germline. This CDR3 contains 10 residues. The CDR3 DNA reads TGCAGCGTTGAAGAAGGCTACTACACCTTC. It encodes CSVEEGYYTF. Complete variable domain (other parts from reference TRBV29-1 and TRBJ1-2): SAVISQKPSRDICQRGTSLTIQCQVDSQVTMMFWYRQQPGQSLTLIATANQGSEATYESGFVIDKFPISRPNLTFSTLTVSNMSPEDSSIYLCSVEEGYYTFGSGTRLTVV.

The V call is TRBV5-1, the J call TRBJ1-2; no clear D gene. Germline V gene lookup returns CDR1 SGHRS and CDR2 YFSETQ. The length of the CDR3 is 16 residues. Trimming cost V 4 bases and J 0 bases, with 16 bases left between them. This chain's CDR3 is CASSPGMGWTNYGYTF. The CDR3 nucleotides read TGCGCCAGCAGCCCAGGAATGGGATGGACTAACTATGGCTACACCTTC.

The chain links TRBV30 to TRBJ1-1, with TRBD1 as a possible D gene (5 bases). The length of the CDR3 is 13 residues. The germline CDR1 and CDR2 sequences are GTSNPN and SVGIG (reference sequence). In DNA, the CDR3 is TGTGCGTCCGACAGTGGCGGGAACACTGAAGCTTTCTTT. Protein product: CASDSGGNTEAFF.

This CDR3 reads CASSFGDYNSPLHF. CDR3 in DNA: TGTGCCAGCAGCTTTGGGGACTATAATTCACCCCTCCACTTT. The rearrangement joins TRBV7-9 to TRBJ1-6; D ambiguous. Germline V gives CDR1 SEHNR, CDR2 FQNEAQ (reference sequence). V was trimmed by 3 bases and J by 3 bases, leaving 6 bases between them. CDR3 length: 14 residues.

A few counts support this clone. The V gene is TRBV30, the J gene TRBJ1-2, with TRBD1 as a possible D gene (5 bases). The CDR3 has 15 amino acids. The V gene's germline CDR1 is GTSNPN and CDR2 SVGIG (reference sequence). V lost 1 base to trimming and J lost 7 bases, with 19 bases between them. The CDR3: CAWSGGSMVWSGYTF. The CDR3 DNA reads TGTGCCTGGAGTGGGGGGAGTATGGTTTGGAGTGGCTACACCTTC. Based on the CDR3 plus reference TRBV30 and TRBJ1-2, the full variable domain is SQTIHQWPATLVQPVGSPLSLECTVEGTSNPNLYWYRQAAGRGLQLLFYSVGIGQISSEVPQNLSASRPQDRQFILSSKKLLLSDSGFYLCAWSGGSMVWSGYTFGSGTRLTVV.

In this sample, this clone turned up a few times. The genes are TRBV9 and TRBJ1-4, with D perhaps matching TRBD1 (5 bases). Trimming removed 0 bases from V and 7 bases from J, with 13 bases in between. CDR3 length: 15 residues. Germline V CDR1 and CDR2: SGDLS, YYNGEE. The CDR3 is CASSVDRGHLEKLFF. The CDR3 region has the DNA TGTGCCAGCAGCGTAGATCGCGGACATCTTGAAAAACTGTTTTTT.

This clone was observed a handful of times. The chain couples TRBV29-1 to TRBJ1-1, with a weak D call TRBD1 (6 bases). Germline V lookup: CDR1 SQVTM, CDR2 ANQGSEA. The CDR3 extends over 14 amino acids. The V gene lost 5 bases and the J gene lost 1 base, with 14 bases spanning the gap. The CDR3 sequence: CSVITGTQNTEAFF. The DNA for the CDR3 is TGCAGCGTTATAACCGGGACACAGAACACTGAAGCTTTCTTT. The full variable domain, with the rest looked up from reference TRBV29-1 and TRBJ1-1, is SAVISQKPSRDICQRGTSLTIQCQVDSQVTMMFWYRQQPGQSLTLIATANQGSEATYESGFVIDKFPISRPNLTFSTLTVSNMSPEDSSIYLCSVITGTQNTEAFFGQGTRLTVV.

The chain has TRBV25-1 and TRBJ2-3; 10 nucleotides align to TRBD1. CDR1 MGHDK and CDR2 SYGVNS come from the germline V gene. V shed 4 bases, J shed 5 bases, and the junction held 3 bases outside the gene matches. CDR3 length: 14 amino acids. The CDR3 coding sequence is TGTGCCAGCAGTGGGGGACAGGGGATAGATACGCAGTATTTT. Amino acids: CASSGGQGIDTQYF.

This clone was seen only a few times. J is TRBJ2-2 and V is TRBV11-3, with 7 bases fitting TRBD2. Germline-derived CDR1 and CDR2 are SGHNT and YENEEA. This CDR3 is built from 16 residues. After removal of 4 bases from V and 2 bases from J, the junction contained 7 bases not matched to a gene. The CDR3 region is CASSSQAGLNTGELFF. The CDR3 DNA follows: TGTGCCAGCAGCTCCCAAGCGGGGCTCAACACCGGGGAGCTGTTTTTT.

The chain recombines TRBV11-2 with TRBJ2-1; 8 bases align to TRBD1. Looked up from germline, CDR1 is SGHAT and CDR2 is FQNNGV. With V trimmed by 6 bases and J by 6 bases, 22 bases remained unmatched. This CDR3 spans 19 amino acids. The CDR3 sequence: CASSFSHLRQGRTGNEQFF. CDR3 sequence (DNA): TGTGCCAGCAGTTTTAGCCACCTGAGACAGGGGCGAACTGGCAATGAGCAGTTCTTC.

This clone was seen more than once but under ten times. The CDR3 sequence: CASRYTTYEQYF. The CDR3 DNA follows: TGTGCCAGCAGGTACACAACCTACGAGCAGTACTTC. J is TRBJ2-7 and V is TRBV2; unclear D gene. V lost 6 bases and J 2 bases, leaving 8 bases between the germline ends. The CDR3 extends over 12 amino acids. Germline V gene data show CDR1 as SNHLY and CDR2 as FYNNEI.